The clone carrying this TCR beta chain came up once. What it binds is unknown. These data originate in a study of T cell responses to AZD1222 COVID-19 vaccine. TCRdb's table, derived via immunoSEQ multiplex PCR, lists solely in-frame clones and lacks some. The sample holds more than 90,000 clones; more than 85% are singletons and the top ten take about 7.4%. Whole-study findings and limits: The study found Spike-specific TCR breadth and depth rose after two AZD1222 doses. It was only a handful of AZD1222 recipients who were seropositive at baseline. Donors skewed white British and female; clonal diversity was possibly underestimated.

This specimen consisted of peripheral blood, obtained 28 days after the second AZD1222 dose. This sequence was found in an adult who received the AZD1222 COVID-19 vaccine.

The CDR3, as DNA: TGTGCCAGCAGCGGGGGACAGCTCTGGCCCCAGCATTTT. Protein sequence: CASSGGQLWPQHF. The chain couples TRBV5-8 to TRBJ1-5; 7 bases line up with TRBD1. Germline CDR1 SGHTS, CDR2 YDEGEE. V trimming: 4 bases; J trimming: 9 bases; junction bases outside the gene matches: 7. The CDR3 is made up of 13 amino acids. The full variable domain, with the rest looked up from reference TRBV5-8 and TRBJ1-5, is EAGVTQSPTHLIKTRGQQATLRCSPISGHTSVYWYQQALGLGLQFLLWYDEGEERNRGNFPPRFSGRQFPNYSSELNVNALELEDSALYLCASSGGQLWPQHFGDGTRLSIL.